This T cell receptor beta chain was found in a study of cytomegalovirus exposure and HLA in healthy donors. Findings of the study overall: A later analysis appeared to link common viral pathogens to several of the most significant clusters.

Comments on this clone: Its antigen is unidentified.

Trimming took off 8 bases at V and 2 bases at J, with 15 bases between the two ends. Germline CDR1 is MNHNY and CDR2 is SVGAGI (reference sequence). The CDR3 consists of 14 residues. Primers: 60 Vbeta forward and 13 Jbeta reverse. As processed by the authors: Later, 80 million or so unique TCR beta chains were counted in an analysis, and some 11 million of them were shared. Using immunoSEQ multiplex PCR, the repertoire was profiled, and TCRdb retains in-frame clones only, with some absent. V, J and clone size derive from that table, while D and trimming were established from the DNA sequence. The table includes approximately 130,000 clones, just under 85% detected once.

Sequences were obtained from PBMCs. This chain joins TRBV6-6 and TRBJ1-1; D perhaps matches TRBD1 (5 bases). This TCR came from a boy aged 2 to 10 in good health and CMV-seronegative. CDR3 DNA: TGTGCCAGCGCGGCCGCGGACACCAACACTGAAGCTTTCTTT. It translates to CASAAADTNTEAFF.